The source of this TCR beta chain is a study of T cell changes during pregnancy in multiple sclerosis. Produced via immunoSEQ multiplex PCR; TCRdb's table is partial and in-frame only. Of under 85,000 clones in the sample, about 93% were seen once. Germline assignment: CDR1 SEHNR and CDR2 FQNEAQ (reference sequence). Trimming removed 5 bases from V and 1 base from J, with 11 bases in between. The CDR3 consists of 14 residues. This material consisted of CD4+ T cells from peripheral blood mononuclear cells, taken in the second trimester of pregnancy. The genes are TRBV7-9 and TRBJ1-1; the D is unclear. This TCR derives from a female donor with multiple sclerosis, enrolled in a pregnancy study. The CDR3 loop is CASSLGWANTEAFF. DNA for the CDR3: TGTGCCAGCAGCCTCGGTTGGGCGAACACTGAAGCTTTCTTT.